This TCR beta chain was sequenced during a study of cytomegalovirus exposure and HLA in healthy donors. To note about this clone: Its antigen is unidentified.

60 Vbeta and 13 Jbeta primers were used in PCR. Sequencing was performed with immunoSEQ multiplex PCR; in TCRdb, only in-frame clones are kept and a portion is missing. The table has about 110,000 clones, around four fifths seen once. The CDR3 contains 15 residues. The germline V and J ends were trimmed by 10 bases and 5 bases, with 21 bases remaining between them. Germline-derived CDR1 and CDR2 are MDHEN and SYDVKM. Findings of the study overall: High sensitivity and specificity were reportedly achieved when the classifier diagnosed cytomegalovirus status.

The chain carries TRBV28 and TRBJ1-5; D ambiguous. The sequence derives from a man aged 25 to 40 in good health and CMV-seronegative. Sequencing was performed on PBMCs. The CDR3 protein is CATLSWSGFDQPQHF. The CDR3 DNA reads TGTGCCACGCTATCTTGGTCGGGGTTTGATCAGCCCCAGCATTTT. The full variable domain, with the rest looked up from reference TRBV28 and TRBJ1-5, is DVKVTQSSRYLVKRTGEKVFLECVQDMDHENMFWYRQDPGLGLRLIYFSYDVKMKEKGDIPEGYSVSREKKERFSLILESASTNQTSMYLCATLSWSGFDQPQHFGDGTRLSIL.